Presented here are 27 T cell receptor beta chains from one specimen sequenced in a study of blood T cell repertoires in COVID-19. Profiling relied on immunoSEQ multiplex PCR, and the TCRdb table lists in-frame clones only, not all of them. Of some 220,000 clones in the sample, just under 85% were seen once. The sequenced sample was peripheral blood. The receptor source for this set is a man between 50 and 59 years old with acute or convalescent COVID-19.

The V gene is TRBV19, the J gene TRBJ1-5; 7 bases align to TRBD1. CDR1 and CDR2 (germline): LNHDA, SQIVND (reference sequence). Trimming at V came to 5 bases and at J to 5 bases, leaving 9 bases not matched to a gene. This CDR3 contains 15 residues. For the CDR3, the DNA is TGTGCCAGTAGTCCTATGACAGGGAATGATCAGCCCCAGCATTTT. Translation gives CASSPMTGNDQPQHF.

This sequence joins TRBV6-5 and TRBJ1-1; TRBD1 aligns across 8 bases. V dropped 7 bases and J dropped 1; count of bases not matched to a gene: 8. The germline gives CDR1 MNHEY, CDR2 SVGAGI. The CDR3 extends over 15 amino acids. The CDR3 coding sequence is TGTGCCAGCATTTTTACGGGGACAGGGAACACTGAAGCTTTCTTT. It translates to CASIFTGTGNTEAFF.

V gene TRBV6-5 combines with J gene TRBJ1-1, with TRBD1 as a possible D gene (5 bases). The V and J ends lost 4 bases and 1 base respectively, with 10 bases between them. This CDR3 region has 14 residues. Looked up from germline, CDR1 is MNHEY and CDR2 is SVGAGI. The CDR3 loop reads CASSWGRKNTEAFF. In DNA, the CDR3 is TGTGCCAGCAGTTGGGGCAGAAAGAACACTGAAGCTTTCTTT.

The V call is TRBV15, the J call TRBJ2-7; perhaps TRBD2 as D (5 bases). Trimming pared 0 bases from V and 5 bases from J, leaving 17 bases between. From germline, CDR1 is LNHNV and CDR2 YYDKDF (reference sequence). This CDR3 has 16 residues. This CDR3 is CATSRDFSSGFHEQYF. CDR3 nucleotide sequence: TGTGCCACCAGCAGAGATTTTTCCTCGGGGTTCCACGAGCAGTACTTC.

The CDR3 is CASSQLGGGRHGYTF. CDR3 coding DNA: TGTGCCAGCAGCCAGCTGGGCGGGGGGCGACATGGCTACACCTTC. The chain is built from TRBV4-2 and TRBJ1-2; D perhaps matches TRBD1 (6 bases). The CDR3 totals 15 residues. V was shortened by 3 bases and J by 6 bases, with 17 bases between the two germline ends. Germline V gene data show CDR1 as LGHNA and CDR2 as YNFKEQ.

The genes are TRBV6-5 and TRBJ1-6; no firm D call. This CDR3 comprises 14 residues. V shed 2 bases and J shed 7 bases, with 9 bases lying between them. Germline V gene lookup returns CDR1 MNHEY and CDR2 SVGAGI. CDR3 amino acids: CASSYVVGNSPLHF. As DNA, the CDR3 is TGTGCCAGCAGTTACGTTGTCGGGAATTCACCCCTCCACTTT.

The chain is built from TRBV7-9 and TRBJ1-3; D gene ambiguous. Trimming took off 2 bases at V and 0 bases at J, with 11 bases between the two ends. The CDR3 spans 16 residues. CDR1 is SEHNR and CDR2 is FQNEAQ in the germline V gene (reference sequence). CDR3 bases: TGTGCCAGCAGCTTACCCCGGAAGCGCTCTGGAAACACCATATATTTT. Translating gives CASSLPRKRSGNTIYF. Filled out from reference TRBV7-9 and TRBJ1-3, the complete variable domain reads DTGVSQNPRHKITKRGQNVTFRCDPISEHNRLYWYRQTLGQGPEFLTYFQNEAQLEKSRLLSDRFSAERPKGSFSTLEIQRTEQGDSAMYLCASSLPRKRSGNTIYFGEGSWLTVV.

The chain joins TRBV3-1 (or the pseudogene TRBV3-2) to TRBJ1-1; tentative D call: TRBD1 (6 bases). Germline V gives CDR1 LGHDT, CDR2 YNNKEL (reference sequence). Trimming removed 4 bases at V and 10 bases at J, with 22 bases between. The length of the CDR3 is 15 residues. The DNA for the CDR3 is TGTGCCAGCAGCCTGGGCCCCACAGGGCCGCAAAGAGCTTTCTTT. Translation: CASSLGPTGPQRAFF.

This chain joins TRBV9 and TRBJ1-1, with 7 nucleotides matching TRBD1. Trimming at V came to 4 bases and at J to 1 base, leaving 4 bases not matched to a gene. Germline-derived CDR1 and CDR2 are SGDLS and YYNGEE. The CDR3 is 14 amino acids. The CDR3 spells CASSPTGTNTEAFF. CDR3 DNA sequence: TGTGCCAGCAGCCCGACAGGGACGAACACTGAAGCTTTCTTT.

The chain carries TRBV29-1 and TRBJ2-7; 8 bases match TRBD1. The CDR3 sequence is 15 residues long. V lost 0 bases to trimming and J lost 6 bases; unmatched junction nucleotides: 10. Germline loops: CDR1 SQVTM, CDR2 ANQGSEA. CDR3 nucleotides: TGCAGCGTTGAAGATCGCAGGACAGGGTCCCTCGAGCAGTACTTC. Its translation is CSVEDRRTGSLEQYF.

In DNA, the CDR3 is TGTGCCAGCAGCAACTACTCCTACGAGCAGTACTTC. It yields the protein CASSNYSYEQYF. V is TRBV9 and J is TRBJ2-7; unclear D gene. Looked up from germline, CDR1 is SGDLS and CDR2 is YYNGEE. The CDR3 runs 12 residues. V was pared by 4 bases and J by 0 bases, with 5 bases between.

The rearrangement joins TRBV14 to TRBJ1-6; no clear D. This CDR3 region has 16 residues. Germline V gene lookup returns CDR1 SGHDN and CDR2 FVKESK. V was trimmed by 0 bases and J by 7 bases, leaving 13 bases between them. In DNA, the CDR3 is TGTGCCAGCAGCCAAGATACAGCACAATGGAATTCACCCCTCCACTTT. It is translated as CASSQDTAQWNSPLHF.

This clone was observed a single time. The chain joins TRBV6-5 to TRBJ2-1; TRBD2 matches at 9 bases. Germline V gives CDR1 MNHEY, CDR2 SVGAGI. With 6 bases clipped from V and 3 bases from J, the junction kept 3 bases outside the gene matches. The CDR3 has 14 amino acids. The CDR3 region has the DNA TGTGCCAGCAGCAAGCGGGAGGTCTACAATGAGCAGTTCTTC. This translates into CASSKREVYNEQFF.

This chain links TRBV12-5 with TRBJ2-1; 11 bases fit TRBD2. This CDR3 is built from 18 residues. The V gene end was trimmed by 2 bases and the J gene end by 8 bases; junction bases not matched to a gene: 14. CDR1 LGHNT and CDR2 FRNRAP come from the germline V gene. This CDR3 reads CASGLKFWGTSGRYEQFF. Written as DNA, the CDR3 is TGTGCTAGTGGTTTGAAGTTCTGGGGGACTAGCGGCCGGTATGAGCAGTTCTTC.

The chain recombines TRBV6-5 with TRBJ1-1; D gene unclear. The germline V gene encodes CDR1 MNHEY and CDR2 SVGAGI. The V gene lost 0 bases and the J gene lost 1 base, with 6 bases spanning the gap. The CDR3 is 14 residues long. The CDR3 DNA follows: TGTGCCAGCAGTTACTCAGAGGAGAACACTGAAGCTTTCTTT. It yields the protein CASSYSEENTEAFF.

This chain joins TRBV13 and TRBJ2-7; maybe TRBD2 (6 bases). The CDR3 runs to 16 residues. The V and J ends lost 2 bases and 5 bases respectively, with 19 bases between them. The germline V gene encodes CDR1 PRHDT and CDR2 FYEKMQ (reference sequence). The CDR3 region is CASSLSMGGLRNEQYF. The CDR3 nucleotides are TGTGCCAGCAGCTTATCCATGGGGGGTTTGAGAAACGAGCAGTACTTC.

The gene calls are TRBV19 and TRBJ1-1; 7 positions agree with TRBD1. CDR3 length: 13 amino acids. Germline loops: CDR1 LNHDA, CDR2 SQIVND (reference sequence). V gave up 7 bases and J gave up 5 bases; unmatched junction bases: 7. The CDR3 reads CASIPQGRTEAFF. CDR3 in DNA: TGTGCCAGTATCCCACAGGGGCGTACTGAAGCTTTCTTT.

The V and J genes are TRBV7-9 and TRBJ1-5; unclear D gene. There are 13 residues in the CDR3. The germline V gene encodes CDR1 SEHNR and CDR2 FQNEAQ (reference sequence). V lost 1 base and J lost 6, with 7 bases in between. The DNA of the CDR3 is TGTGCCAGCAGCTTAGGTAGCGGTCAGCCCCAGCATTTT. Translation: CASSLGSGQPQHF.

V gene TRBV5-1 combines with J gene TRBJ1-2; D possibly corresponds to TRBD1 (5 bases). CDR3 length: 14 amino acids. CDR1 is SGHRS, CDR2 YFSETQ, per germline. Between the trimmed V and J ends, which lost 4 bases and 7 bases, there was a span of 17 bases. The CDR3 DNA sequence: TGCGCCAGCAGCCAGGGTGGTCCACGCTCTGGCTACACCTTC. It codes for CASSQGGPRSGYTF.

The J gene is TRBJ1-4, the V gene TRBV5-1; 7 positions match TRBD1. Germline V gene lookup returns CDR1 SGHRS and CDR2 YFSETQ. With V trimmed by 4 bases and J by 0 bases, 9 bases remained unmatched. CDR3 size: 17 residues. CDR3 protein: CASSATGITATNEKLFF. CDR3 DNA sequence: TGCGCCAGCAGCGCGACAGGGATCACGGCAACTAATGAAAAACTGTTTTTT.

This clone was recorded a few times. V is TRBV18 and J is TRBJ1-3; a weak D match, TRBD1 (6 bases). CDR3 length: 16 amino acids. The germline V gene encodes CDR1 KGHSH and CDR2 LQKENI. Trimming cost V 6 bases and J 4 bases, with 19 bases left between them. The CDR3 nucleotides read TGTGCCAGCTCCCCCGGGCAGGGGCTAGCAGGAAACACCATATATTTT. Translation gives CASSPGQGLAGNTIYF.

About this clone itself: The sample carries other DNA sequences with the same CDR3. The chain carries TRBV4-1 and TRBJ2-5, with 8 nucleotides matching TRBD2. This CDR3 is built from 15 residues. Germline V gives CDR1 MGHRA, CDR2 YSYEKL. V was clipped by 0 bases and J by 4 bases; unmatched bases: 4. CDR3 DNA sequence: TGCGCCAGCAGCCAAGACGGGCTAGCGGGAGAGACCCAGTACTTC. This gives the protein CASSQDGLAGETQYF.

The V call is TRBV28, the J call TRBJ1-1; TRBD1 matches at 7 bases. The germline CDR1 and CDR2 sequences are MDHEN and SYDVKM. The CDR3 has 14 residues. Trimming took 6 bases from V and 0 from J; bases not matched to a gene: 4. The CDR3 nucleotides read TGTGCCAGCAGCCTACAGGGGATGAACACTGAAGCTTTCTTT. Its protein product is CASSLQGMNTEAFF.

The J gene is TRBJ2-7, the V gene TRBV25-1; D remains unclear. CDR3 length equals 11 residues. V was pared by 5 bases and J by 4 bases, with 6 bases between. Germline-derived CDR1 and CDR2 are MGHDK and SYGVNS. CDR3 amino acids: CASSSPYEQYF. The CDR3 DNA reads TGTGCCAGCAGTTCCCCATACGAGCAGTACTTC.

The chain employs TRBV7-9 and TRBJ1-1, with no clear D. Germline lookup yields CDR1 SEHNR and CDR2 FQNEAQ (reference sequence). The CDR3 contains 13 residues. V gave up 3 bases and J gave up 6 bases, with 11 bases separating them. CDR3 residues: CASSLGGVAEAFF. In DNA form, the CDR3 reads TGTGCCAGCAGCTTGGGTGGAGTGGCTGAAGCTTTCTTT.

The rearrangement joins TRBV6-9 to TRBJ2-2, with TRBD2 as a possible D gene (6 bases). The CDR3 loop spans 14 amino acids. Germline V gene lookup returns CDR1 MNHGY and CDR2 SVAAGI. The V end was cut by 8 bases, the J end by 2 bases, with 12 bases between. The CDR3 reads CASSGTLNTGELFF. Here the CDR3 DNA reads TGTGCCAGCTCCGGGACTCTAAACACCGGGGAGCTGTTTTTT.

The chain links TRBV20-1 to TRBJ2-7, with 7 positions matching TRBD1. V shed 3 bases, J shed 4 bases, and the junction held 18 bases outside the gene matches. The CDR3 is 17 amino acids. Germline V gene lookup returns CDR1 DFQATT and CDR2 SNEGSKA (reference sequence). The CDR3 is CSASGSRTGRLGYEQYF. CDR3 bases: TGCAGTGCTAGTGGGTCGAGGACAGGAAGGCTTGGTTACGAGCAGTACTTC.